This entry lists 27 T cell receptor beta chains sequenced from one sample in a study of blood T cell repertoires in COVID-19. Profiling relied on immunoSEQ multiplex PCR, and the TCRdb table lists in-frame clones only, not all of them. The sample holds 120,000 to 150,000 clones, roughly 85% seen once. Sequencing was done on a sample of peripheral blood. These receptors originate from a man aged 50 or older with acute or convalescent COVID-19.

The chain employs TRBV6-1 and TRBJ2-5; weak D call: TRBD1 (5 bases). V was cut by 1 base and J by 5 bases, with 11 bases left in between. Looked up from germline, CDR1 is MNHNS and CDR2 is SASEGT. CDR3 size: 14 residues. CDR3 loop: CASSEGREVETQYF. DNA of the CDR3: TGTGCCAGCAGTGAAGGCAGGGAAGTGGAGACCCAGTACTTC.

The J gene is TRBJ1-1, the V gene TRBV11-3; 8 nucleotides line up with TRBD1. Germline V gene data show CDR1 as SGHNT and CDR2 as YENEEA. The CDR3 extends over 15 amino acids. Unmatched junction bases numbered 7, after V lost 2 bases and J lost 5 bases. The CDR3 DNA reads TGTGCCAGCAGCTTATCAGACAGGGGAGCTACTGAAGCTTTCTTT. Translating it yields CASSLSDRGATEAFF.

This chain joins TRBV4-1 and TRBJ1-6; 7 nucleotides agree with TRBD1. Germline assignment: CDR1 MGHRA and CDR2 YSYEKL. This CDR3 spans 15 amino acids. The V gene end was trimmed by 2 bases and the J gene end by 8 bases; junction bases not matched to a gene: 6. CDR3 amino acids: CASSQIQGWYSPLHF. CDR3 bases: TGCGCCAGCAGCCAAATACAGGGGTGGTATTCACCCCTCCACTTT.

The gene calls are TRBV19 and TRBJ2-5; TRBD1 might be the D (6 bases). This CDR3 is 16 amino acids long. Germline CDR1 reads LNHDA; CDR2 reads SQIVND (reference sequence). V was shortened by 4 bases and J by 4 bases, with 19 bases between the two germline ends. CDR3 sequence reads: CASSSRTVGRRETQYF. Written as DNA, the CDR3 is TGTGCCAGTAGTAGCAGGACAGTGGGCCGTAGAGAGACCCAGTACTTC. Based on the CDR3 plus reference TRBV19 and TRBJ2-5, the full variable domain is DGGITQSPKYLFRKEGQNVTLSCEQNLNHDAMYWYRQDPGQGLRLIYYSQIVNDFQKGDIAEGYSVSREKKESFPLTVTSAQKNPTAFYLCASSSRTVGRRETQYFGPGTRLLVL.

The chain uses TRBV2 and TRBJ1-3, with D perhaps TRBD1 (6 bases). This CDR3 comprises 15 residues. V lost 6 bases and J lost 0, with 12 bases in between. Germline V lookup: CDR1 SNHLY, CDR2 FYNNEI. In DNA form, the CDR3 reads TGTGCCAGCAGCGGAGACAGGAACTCTGGAAACACCATATATTTT. This translates into CASSGDRNSGNTIYF.

The gene calls are TRBV19 and TRBJ2-7; no clear D. V gave up 7 bases and J gave up 7 bases, with 20 bases separating them. CDR3 length equals 14 residues. Germline CDR1 and CDR2: LNHDA and SQIVND (reference sequence). The CDR3 loop is CASTSSAHPWEQYF. CDR3 coding DNA: TGTGCCAGTACGTCCAGCGCACACCCCTGGGAGCAGTACTTC.

The chain combines TRBV27 with TRBJ2-7; D possibly corresponds to TRBD2 (7 bases). The CDR3 has 14 amino acids. CDR1 and CDR2 (germline): MNHEY, SMNVEV (reference sequence). Trimming pared 3 bases from V and 3 bases from J, leaving 12 bases between. As DNA, the CDR3 is TGTGCCAGCAGTTTTCGGGGGGCCCTCTACGAGCAGTACTTC. This sequence encodes CASSFRGALYEQYF.

The rearrangement uses TRBV10-3 and TRBJ1-5, with D possibly being TRBD1 (5 bases). The ends were cut back, 0 bases at V and 2 bases at J, with 8 bases in the middle. Germline CDR1 reads ENHRY; CDR2 reads SYGVKD. The length of the CDR3 is 15 residues. CDR3 sequence reads: CAISESGGGNQPQHF. The CDR3 DNA follows: TGTGCCATCAGTGAGTCGGGGGGAGGCAATCAGCCCCAGCATTTT.

The chain has TRBV19 and TRBJ1-1, with D perhaps TRBD1 (5 bases). V lost 1 base, J lost 4 bases, and 10 bases lay in between. This CDR3 is 14 amino acids long. Per germline, CDR1 LNHDA and CDR2 SQIVND (reference sequence). DNA for the CDR3: TGTGCCAGTAGTATAGGCAGGGTAAGCACTGAAGCTTTCTTT. This gives the protein CASSIGRVSTEAFF.

The chain is built from TRBV15 and TRBJ2-6; D gene uncertain. Germline CDR1 reads LNHNV; CDR2 reads YYDKDF (reference sequence). This CDR3 contains 14 residues. V gave up 3 bases and J gave up 0 bases, with 3 bases separating them. CDR3 protein: CATSSRSGANVLTF. CDR3 nucleotides: TGTGCCACCAGCAGTCGCTCTGGGGCCAACGTCCTGACTTTC. The variable domain in full, completed from reference TRBV15 and TRBJ2-6, reads DAMVIQNPRYQVTQFGKPVTLSCSQTLNHNVMYWYQQKSSQAPKLLFHYYDKDFNNEADTPDNFQSRRPNTSFCFLDIRSPGLGDTAMYLCATSSRSGANVLTFGAGSRLTVL.

The rearrangement uses TRBV11-2 and TRBJ1-5, with D possibly TRBD1 on 6 matching bases. V shed 4 bases and J shed 11 bases, with 12 bases lying between them. The CDR3 has 12 residues. In germline, CDR1 is SGHAT, CDR2 FQNNGV. CDR3 region: CASSSSQGTQHF. In nucleotides, the CDR3 is TGTGCCAGCAGCTCCAGTCAGGGGACCCAGCATTTT. The full variable domain, completed using reference TRBV11-2 and TRBJ1-5, is EAGVAQSPRYKIIEKRQSVAFWCNPISGHATLYWYQQILGQGPKLLIQFQNNGVVDDSQLPKDRFSAERLKGVDSTLKIQPAKLEDSAVYLCASSSSQGTQHFGDGTRLSIL.

The chain uses TRBV28 and TRBJ2-7; 9 nucleotides match TRBD1. V lost 2 bases, J lost 5 bases, and 4 bases stayed unmatched. The CDR3 totals 14 residues. Looked up from germline, CDR1 is MDHEN and CDR2 is SYDVKM. The CDR3 spells CASSLGQGIHEQYF. The DNA of the CDR3 is TGTGCCAGCAGTTTAGGACAGGGGATCCACGAGCAGTACTTC.

The CDR3 bases are TGTGCCACCAGTGACGCCGGGACTAAGGAGTATTTT. Translated, it gives CATSDAGTKEYF. This sequence joins TRBV24-1 and TRBJ2-3; 7 bases match TRBD2. This CDR3 is built from 12 residues. Trimming removed 4 bases from V and 13 bases from J; junction bases left unmatched: 7. Germline CDR1 is KGHDR and CDR2 is SFDVKD.

V is TRBV13 and J is TRBJ2-5, with no clear D. The CDR3 extends over 13 amino acids. Germline assignment: CDR1 PRHDT and CDR2 FYEKMQ (reference sequence). V lost 0 bases to trimming and J lost 4 bases, with 6 bases between them. The CDR3 DNA follows: TGTGCCAGCAGCTTAGGCCCGGGAGAGACCCAGTACTTC. Protein sequence: CASSLGPGETQYF.

The chain employs TRBV12-5 and TRBJ1-5; 8 bases line up with TRBD1. The germline V gene encodes CDR1 LGHNT and CDR2 FRNRAP. The CDR3 spans 15 residues. V lost 6 bases and J lost 0; bases outside the gene matches: 4. The CDR3 loop reads CASGLGQGSNQPQHF. CDR3 DNA sequence: TGTGCTAGTGGCCTCGGACAGGGTAGCAATCAGCCCCAGCATTTT.

This sequence joins TRBV27 and TRBJ1-2, with D possibly being TRBD1 (5 bases). V was pared by 3 bases and J by 6 bases, with 11 bases between. Germline V lookup: CDR1 MNHEY, CDR2 SMNVEV (reference sequence). The CDR3 is made up of 13 amino acids. Written as DNA, the CDR3 is TGTGCCAGCAGTTTCTATTTAGGGGATGGCTACACCTTC. As protein: CASSFYLGDGYTF.

This chain links TRBV9 with TRBJ2-7, with 8 bases fitting TRBD1. V lost 4 bases to trimming and J lost 3 bases; unmatched junction nucleotides: 6. Germline lookup yields CDR1 SGDLS and CDR2 YYNGEE. This CDR3 contains 14 residues. CDR3 nucleotides: TGTGCCAGCAGCTACGACAGGGGCGGCTACGAGCAGTACTTC. Translated, it gives CASSYDRGGYEQYF.

The chain uses TRBV5-1 and TRBJ1-6; D may be TRBD1 (5 bases). Trimming shortened V by 2 bases and J by 0 bases, and 12 bases separated the two germline ends. CDR1 is SGHRS and CDR2 is YFSETQ in the germline V gene. CDR3 size: 17 residues. Here the CDR3 reads CASSFQPGGSYNSPLHF. In nucleotides, the CDR3 is TGCGCCAGCAGCTTCCAGCCGGGGGGCTCCTATAATTCACCCCTCCACTTT.

In its sample, this clone was seen a few times. The rearrangement links TRBV29-1 to TRBJ1-3; the D is unclear. The ends were cut back, 7 bases at V and 0 bases at J, with 10 bases in the middle. The CDR3 has 13 amino acids. Germline values: CDR1 SQVTM, CDR2 ANQGSEA. CDR3 bases: TGCAGCGCTACACAAGACTCTGGAAACACCATATATTTT. It encodes CSATQDSGNTIYF.

The genes are TRBV3-1 (or the pseudogene TRBV3-2) and TRBJ2-4; D may be TRBD1 (5 bases). This CDR3 has 15 residues. Trimming stripped 0 bases from V and 2 bases from J, with 8 bases between. In germline, CDR1 is LGHDT, CDR2 YNNKEL (reference sequence). In DNA, the CDR3 is TGTGCCAGCAGCCAAGAAGTGGGGCCCAAAAACATTCAGTACTTC. Its protein product is CASSQEVGPKNIQYF.

The chain is built from TRBV27 and TRBJ2-2, with 9 bases fitting TRBD1. The CDR3 is 16 amino acids. The germline V gene encodes CDR1 MNHEY and CDR2 SMNVEV (reference sequence). Trimming at V came to 5 bases and at J to 7 bases, leaving 11 bases not matched to a gene. The CDR3 is CASSDRTGVSVGELFF. DNA of the CDR3: TGTGCCAGCAGTGACCGGACAGGGGTTTCGGTCGGGGAGCTGTTTTTT.

This sequence joins TRBV30 and TRBJ1-1; the match to TRBD1 covers 8 bases. V was clipped by 3 bases and J by 4 bases; unmatched bases: 4. Germline values: CDR1 GTSNPN, CDR2 SVGIG (reference sequence). This CDR3 comprises 13 residues. CDR3 DNA sequence: TGTGCCTGGAGGTTGACAGGGGCCACTGAAGCTTTCTTT. Residues: CAWRLTGATEAFF. Full variable domain (rest looked up from reference TRBV30 and TRBJ1-1): SQTIHQWPATLVQPVGSPLSLECTVEGTSNPNLYWYRQAAGRGLQLLFYSVGIGQISSEVPQNLSASRPQDRQFILSSKKLLLSDSGFYLCAWRLTGATEAFFGQGTRLTVV.

This CDR3 reads CASSFRTGASEETQYF. The DNA of the CDR3 is TGCGCCAGCAGCTTTAGGACAGGGGCTTCTGAGGAGACCCAGTACTTC. The chain couples TRBV5-1 to TRBJ2-5, with 9 bases fitting TRBD1. The CDR3 covers 16 residues. Per the germline V gene, CDR1 is SGHRS and CDR2 is YFSETQ. J was trimmed by 5 bases and V by 2 bases; bases with no gene match: 10.

The chain recombines TRBV15 with TRBJ2-6, with TRBD1 as a possible D gene (5 bases). Looked up from germline, CDR1 is LNHNV and CDR2 is YYDKDF (reference sequence). The CDR3 sequence is 15 residues long. With 3 bases removed from V and 4 bases from J, the gap between germline ends came to 10 bases. CDR3 amino acids: CATSSVRTGANVLTF. CDR3 coding DNA: TGTGCCACCAGCAGTGTTAGGACAGGGGCCAACGTCCTGACTTTC.

The genes are TRBV7-8 and TRBJ1-1; 8 bases fit TRBD1. The germline CDR1 and CDR2 sequences are SGHVS and FQNEAQ. This CDR3 spans 14 amino acids. The junction had 4 bases not matched to a gene; V was cut back by 3 bases and J by 4 bases. For the CDR3, the DNA is TGTGCCAGCAGCTTCGGCGGGACAGGCACTGAAGCTTTCTTT. Its translation: CASSFGGTGTEAFF.

The chain carries TRBV19 and TRBJ2-1; 9 bases are shared with TRBD2. CDR3 length equals 15 residues. V was clipped by 1 base and J by 9 bases; unmatched bases: 7. CDR1 LNHDA and CDR2 SQIVND come from the germline V gene (reference sequence). CDR3: CASSIAGGGAGEQFF. Here the CDR3 DNA reads TGTGCCAGTAGTATAGCAGGCGGGGGGGCAGGTGAGCAGTTCTTC. Full variable domain (remainder filled in from reference TRBV19 and TRBJ2-1): DGGITQSPKYLFRKEGQNVTLSCEQNLNHDAMYWYRQDPGQGLRLIYYSQIVNDFQKGDIAEGYSVSREKKESFPLTVTSAQKNPTAFYLCASSIAGGGAGEQFFGPGTRLTVL.

The gene calls are TRBV6-5 and TRBJ1-6; a weak D match, TRBD1 (5 bases). Deletions cut 2 bases from V and 13 bases from J, with 9 bases between. CDR3 length equals 12 residues. The germline gives CDR1 MNHEY, CDR2 SVGAGI. The DNA for the CDR3 is TGTGCCAGCAGTTACAGGGGTTCGCCCCTCCACTTT. Translated, it gives CASSYRGSPLHF.